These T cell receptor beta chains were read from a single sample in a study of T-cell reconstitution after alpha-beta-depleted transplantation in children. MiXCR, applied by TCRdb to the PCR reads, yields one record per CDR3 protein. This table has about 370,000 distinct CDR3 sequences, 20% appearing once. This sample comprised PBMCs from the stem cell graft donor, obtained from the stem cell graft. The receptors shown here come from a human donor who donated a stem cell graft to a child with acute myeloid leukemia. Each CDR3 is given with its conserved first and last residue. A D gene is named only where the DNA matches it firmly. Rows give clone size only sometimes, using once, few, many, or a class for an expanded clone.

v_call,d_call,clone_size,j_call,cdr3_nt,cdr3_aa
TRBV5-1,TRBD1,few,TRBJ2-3,TGCGCCAGCAGCACAGGGGGAGCAGATACGCAGTATTTT,CASSTGGADTQYF
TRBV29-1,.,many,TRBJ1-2,TGCAGCGTTGAGGGAGGCGGCAGCAGGACCTTC,CSVEGGGSRTF
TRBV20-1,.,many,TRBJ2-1,TGCAGTGCCATGGACACTCGAAATGCCTACAATGAGCAGTTCTTC,CSAMDTRNAYNEQFF
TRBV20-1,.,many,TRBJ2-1,TGCAGTGCTAGAGATTCGCGCAGGGCTAATGAGCAGTTCTTC,CSARDSRRANEQFF
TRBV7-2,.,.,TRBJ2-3,TGTGCCAGCAGCTTACAAACAGGGGATACGCAGTATTTT,CASSLQTGDTQYF
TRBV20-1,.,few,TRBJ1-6,TGCAGTGCGGCCCCAGAGAGGGGTTCACCCCTCCACTTT,CSAAPERGSPLHF
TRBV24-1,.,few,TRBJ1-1,TGTGCCACGACAGGTCCCGGCACTGAAGCTTTCTTT,CATTGPGTEAFF
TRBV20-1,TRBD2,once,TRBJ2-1,TGCAGTGCTCGGGGACTAGATAGCGATAGCTCCAACAATGAGCAGTTCTTC,CSARGLDSDSSNNEQFF
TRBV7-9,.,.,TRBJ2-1,TGTGCCAGCAGCTTAGGGGAGTTGGGGTTCTTC,CASSLGELGFF
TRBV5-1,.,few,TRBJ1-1,TGCGCCAGCAGCGTTTTACAGGGAGGGGGCACTGAAGCTTTCTTT,CASSVLQGGGTEAFF
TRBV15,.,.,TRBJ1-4,TGTGCCACCAGCAGAGATAGGGCAGCTAAACTGTTTTTT,CATSRDRAAKLFF
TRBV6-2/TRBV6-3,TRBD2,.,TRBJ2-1,TGTGCCAGCGGGACTAGCGTATACAATGAGCAGTTCTTC,CASGTSVYNEQFF
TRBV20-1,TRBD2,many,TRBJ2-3,TGCAGTGCCGGAAGCGGGAGGGCCTCAGATACGCAGTATTTT,CSAGSGRASDTQYF
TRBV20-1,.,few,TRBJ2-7,TGCAGTGCTAGAGCCAAGGTCCTTCCTGGCGAGCAGTACTTC,CSARAKVLPGEQYF
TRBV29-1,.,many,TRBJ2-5,TGCAGCGTTGGTCTTGGGATTGGCCAAGAGACCCAGTACTTC,CSVGLGIGQETQYF
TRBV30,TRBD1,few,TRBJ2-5,TGTGCCTGGAGCCCCGGGACAGTCCAAGAGACCCAGTACTTC,CAWSPGTVQETQYF
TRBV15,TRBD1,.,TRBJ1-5,TGTGCCACTTTAGGGGGCCGGGGCAATCAGCCCCAGCATTTT,CATLGGRGNQPQHF
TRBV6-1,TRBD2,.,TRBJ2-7,TGTGCCAGCAGTGCAACTACTAGCGGGAGTTACGAGCAGTACTTC,CASSATTSGSYEQYF
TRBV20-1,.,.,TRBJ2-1,TGCAGTGCAGAAGAGGGGCGCGGAGGCTACAATGAGCAGTTCTTC,CSAEEGRGGYNEQFF
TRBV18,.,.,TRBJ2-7,TGTGCCAGCTCAACAACCTTTATGGGGGGCAGCTCCTACGAGCAGTACTTC,CASSTTFMGGSSYEQYF
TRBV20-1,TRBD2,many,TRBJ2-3,TGCAGTGCTAGTCGGGAGGGTGGGGCAGATACGCAGTATTTT,CSASREGGADTQYF
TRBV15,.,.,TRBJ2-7,TGTGCCACCAGCAGAGACCCTAATGGGGTGGACGAGCAGTACTTC,CATSRDPNGVDEQYF
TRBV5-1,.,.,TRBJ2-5,TGCGCCAGCAGCGCTGCGGCCCACCAAGAGACCCAGTACTTC,CASSAAAHQETQYF
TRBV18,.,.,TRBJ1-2,TGTGCCAGCTCAACGAGAAGGGGAACATATGGCTACACCTTC,CASSTRRGTYGYTF
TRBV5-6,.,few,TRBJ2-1,TGTGCCAGCAGCTTGGAGAGGGCCGATGAGCAGTTCTTC,CASSLERADEQFF
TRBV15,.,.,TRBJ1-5,TGTGCCACCAGCAGAGATCCCAGCAATCAGCCCCAGCATTTT,CATSRDPSNQPQHF
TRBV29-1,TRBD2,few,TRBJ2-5,TGCAGCGTGAGGGACGGGGGGAAACAGACCCAGTACTTC,CSVRDGGKQTQYF
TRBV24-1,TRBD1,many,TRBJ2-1,TGTGCCACCAGTGATTCCGGGACAGGGGGTATTCACGAGCAGTTCTTC,CATSDSGTGGIHEQFF
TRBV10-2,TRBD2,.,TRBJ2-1,TGCGCCAGCCCGGGACTAGCGGGAGCGGGTGAGCAGTTCTTC,CASPGLAGAGEQFF
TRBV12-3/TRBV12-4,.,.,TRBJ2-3,TGTGCCAGCAGCCCGACAGGGAGGGCAGATACGCAGTATTTT,CASSPTGRADTQYF
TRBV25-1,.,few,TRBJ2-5,TGTGCCAGCAGTGCGACCGGGGGCCAAGAGACCCAGTACTTC,CASSATGGQETQYF
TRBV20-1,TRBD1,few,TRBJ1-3,TGCAGTCCCCTTAGACAGGGGGGAAACACCATATATTTT,CSPLRQGGNTIYF
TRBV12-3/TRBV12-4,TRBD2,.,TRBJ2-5,TGTGCCAGCAGTTTAGCGGGAGGGACGGAGACCCAGTACTTC,CASSLAGGTETQYF
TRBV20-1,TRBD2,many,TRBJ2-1,TGCAGCCCACTAGCGCGGGGGGATGAGCAGTTCTTC,CSPLARGDEQFF
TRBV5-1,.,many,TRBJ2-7,TGCGCCAGCAGTTCGGACCTCGAGCAGTACTTC,CASSSDLEQYF
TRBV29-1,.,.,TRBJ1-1,TGCAGCGTTGACGAGGGTGCGGGACCTGAAGCTTTCTTT,CSVDEGAGPEAFF
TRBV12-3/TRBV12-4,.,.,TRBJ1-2,TGTGCCAGCAGCCCACCCCCGGGTACAAACTATGGCTACACCTTC,CASSPPPGTNYGYTF
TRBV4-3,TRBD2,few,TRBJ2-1,TGCGCCAGCAGCCAAGCCGGACTAGCGGGAGTAGATGAGCAGTTCTTC,CASSQAGLAGVDEQFF
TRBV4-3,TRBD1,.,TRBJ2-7,TGCGCCAGCAGCCAAGATGTTCCGGGACAGGGATCGGAAGAGCAGTACTTC,CASSQDVPGQGSEEQYF
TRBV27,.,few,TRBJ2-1,TGTGCCAGCAGTTCTTGGGGCGAGGCCTACAATGAGCAGTTCTTC,CASSSWGEAYNEQFF
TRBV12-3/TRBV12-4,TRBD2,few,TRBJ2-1,TGTGCCAGCAGTTCAGGACTAGCGGGGACTTACAATGAGCAGTTCTTC,CASSSGLAGTYNEQFF
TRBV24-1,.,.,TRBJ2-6,TGTGCCACCAGTGATCCGATATCTGGGGCCAACGTCCTGACTTTC,CATSDPISGANVLTF
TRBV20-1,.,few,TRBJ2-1,TGCAGTGCTCCTATAAGAGGACTATCCTACAATGAGCAGTTCTTC,CSAPIRGLSYNEQFF
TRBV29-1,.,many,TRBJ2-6,TGCAGCGCCAGACGTTCCGTTGACTCTGGGGCCAACGTCCTGACTTTC,CSARRSVDSGANVLTF
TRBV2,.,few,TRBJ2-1,TGTGCCAGCACCGAACGTAGCGGACCCTCATCCTACAATGAGCAGTTCTTC,CASTERSGPSSYNEQFF
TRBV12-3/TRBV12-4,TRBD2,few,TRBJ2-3,TGTGCCAGCAGTCCACTAGCGGGAGTGGGCACAGATACGCAGTATTTT,CASSPLAGVGTDTQYF
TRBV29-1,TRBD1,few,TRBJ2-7,TGCAGCGTTTACAGGGGGAGCTCCTACGAGCAGTACTTC,CSVYRGSSYEQYF
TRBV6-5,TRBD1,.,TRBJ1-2,TGTGCCAGCAGTTACTCGGACAGGGGCTATGGCTACACCTTC,CASSYSDRGYGYTF
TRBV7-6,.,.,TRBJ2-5,TGTGCCAGCAGCTTATTGCTGGCGGTGCAAGAGACCCAGTACTTC,CASSLLLAVQETQYF
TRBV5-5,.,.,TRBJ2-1,TGTGCCAGCAGCCCGAACGGATACAATGAGCAGTTCTTC,CASSPNGYNEQFF
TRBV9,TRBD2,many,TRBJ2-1,TGTGCCAGCAGCGCCAGCGGGAGGGGAGATGAGCAGTTCTTC,CASSASGRGDEQFF
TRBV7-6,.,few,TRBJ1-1,TGTGCCAGCAGCCCTCGAATAGGGATGAGCACTGAAGCTTTCTTT,CASSPRIGMSTEAFF